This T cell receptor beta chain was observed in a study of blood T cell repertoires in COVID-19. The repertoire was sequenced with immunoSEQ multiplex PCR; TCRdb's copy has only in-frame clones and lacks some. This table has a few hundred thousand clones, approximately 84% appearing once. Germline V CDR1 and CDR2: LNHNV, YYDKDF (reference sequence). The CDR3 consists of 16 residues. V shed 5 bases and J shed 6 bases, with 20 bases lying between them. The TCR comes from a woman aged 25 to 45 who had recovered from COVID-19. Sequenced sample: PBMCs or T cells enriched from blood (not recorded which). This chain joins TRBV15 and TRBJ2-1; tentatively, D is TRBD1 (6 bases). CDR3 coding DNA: TGTGCCACCAGCGGAAGCACAGGGAAAGAGGGCAATGAGCAGTTCTTC. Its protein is CATSGSTGKEGNEQFF.